This T cell receptor (beta chain) was captured in a study of T cell repertoires in cytomegalovirus infection. CDR3 length: 13 residues. CDR1 is MNHNY and CDR2 is SVGAGI in the germline V gene (reference sequence). MiXCR, applied by TCRdb to the reads, yields one record per CDR3 protein. The sample lists around 310,000 distinct CDR3 sequences; under 35% were seen once. As concerns this clonotype: What it recognizes is unknown. Mismatch with germline at one junction end may stem from a read error.

The starting material was cultured PBMCs, obtained from culture after CMV antigen stimulation. V and J are TRBV6-6 and TRBJ1-1; maybe TRBD1 (6 bases). The TCR was taken from a human donor in good health (CMV status not recorded). Some clones in this sample may be carry-over from other donors' samples. CDR3 sequence: CASSIQGNSEAFF. The CDR3 DNA is TGTGCCAGCAGTATTCAGGGGAACAGTGAAGCTTTCTTT.